The entry below gives a single T cell receptor (beta chain) sequence along with its context. Its antigen is not identified. The data originate from a study of graft-versus-host responses after intestinal transplantation. Losses at the gene ends were 4 bases for V and 2 bases for J; bases not matched to a gene: 8. Per germline, CDR1 MGHDK and CDR2 SYGVNS. This CDR3 comprises 16 residues. Libraries were prepared by immunoSEQ multiplex PCR; TCRdb keeps only in-frame clonotypes and omits some of them. The sample contains around 110,000 clones, 75% to 95% of which appear only once. This TCR was recovered from a human donor who received an intestinal transplant. The V call is TRBV25-1, the J call TRBJ2-1, with TRBD2 identical over 7 bases. The sample here was unstimulated CD4+ T cells sorted from spleen or lymph node cells, taken before intestinal transplant. The CDR3 reads CASSGPGGSPYNEQFF. The CDR3, as DNA: TGTGCCAGCAGTGGACCCGGGGGGTCTCCCTACAATGAGCAGTTCTTC.